This TCR beta chain was documented in a study of blood T cell repertoires in COVID-19. Study details: Some COVID-19 samples were acute and others convalescent; all came from the United States, Italy and Spain.

Losses at the gene ends were 3 bases for V and 4 bases for J; bases not matched to a gene: 7. This CDR3 has 16 residues. Germline V gene sequence: CDR1 SGDLS, CDR2 YYNGEE. This clone has a single count. TCRdb keeps only in-frame clones here, not all; method: immunoSEQ multiplex PCR. The sample has approximately 190,000 clones, 82% seen once. Patients at the Seattle site were enrolled during active infection and followed longitudinally. This clonotype originated in a woman aged 55-70 years with COVID-19, enrolled during active disease. The genes are TRBV9 and TRBJ2-1; 10 positions match TRBD2. The specimen was peripheral blood. CDR3 sequence reads: CASSDQRGGRYNEQFF. The CDR3 DNA reads TGTGCCAGCAGCGACCAGCGGGGGGGACGTTACAATGAGCAGTTCTTC.